This TCR beta chain came from a study of T cell responses to AZD1222 COVID-19 vaccine. Study at large: Investigators merged groups given second doses at roughly 4 or roughly 12 weeks. Whole-study findings and limits: Females outnumbered males among donors, who were mostly white British; clonal diversity was possibly underestimated. Repertoire samples came only from after the peak T cell response.

Details on this clone: Its antigen is unidentified.

Using immunoSEQ multiplex PCR, the repertoire was profiled, and TCRdb retains in-frame clones only, with some absent. The table includes over 150,000 clones, roughly 87% detected once. The clonotype comes from an adult in good health. This sample comprised peripheral blood, obtained on day 0 of AZD1222 vaccination.

In nucleotides, the CDR3 is TGTGCCAGCAGCCCCTCCTCTGGGCGGTTTGGTCAGGGGACCCAGTACTTC. This gives the protein CASSPSSGRFGQGTQYF. The chain recombines TRBV5-4 with TRBJ2-5; D may be TRBD1 (5 bases). Germline assignment: CDR1 SGHNT and CDR2 YYREEE (reference sequence). The V end was cut by 4 bases, the J end by 7 bases, with 26 bases between. The CDR3 is 17 amino acids.